The sequence of this T cell receptor (beta chain) was determined in a study of blood T cell repertoires in COVID-19. Study information: In each case, the material was cDNA or gDNA derived from T cells, B-cell-depleted T cells, or PBMCs.

Libraries were prepared by immunoSEQ multiplex PCR; TCRdb keeps only in-frame clonotypes and omits some of them. The data show more than 400,000 clones, with 90% seen just once and around 0.6% held by the top ten. The CDR3 loop spans 15 amino acids. J was trimmed by 7 bases and V by 2 bases; bases with no gene match: 4. Looked up from germline, CDR1 is KGHSH and CDR2 is LQKENI. The sample consisted of PBMCs or T cells enriched from blood (not recorded which). This chain uses TRBV18 with TRBJ2-2, with 10 bases identical to TRBD1. The TCR sequence derives from a man younger than 35 who had recovered from COVID-19. DNA of the CDR3: TGTGCCAGCTCACCAGGGACAGGGGAGATCGGGGAGCTGTTTTTT. This sequence encodes CASSPGTGEIGELFF.